The 31 T cell receptor beta chains below were found in one sample sequenced in a study of blood T cell repertoires in COVID-19. The repertoire was sequenced with immunoSEQ multiplex PCR; TCRdb's copy has only in-frame clones and lacks some. The data hold over 350,000 clones, with around nine tenths observed a single time. Sequenced sample: PBMCs or T cells enriched from blood (not recorded which). Source of these receptors: a woman in her forties or fifties who had recovered from COVID-19.

This clone occurred once. The chain couples TRBV15 to TRBJ2-1, with a tentative D call TRBD2 (6 bases). The V gene lost 0 bases and the J gene lost 6 bases, with 12 bases spanning the gap. The CDR3 sequence is 15 residues long. Per the germline V gene, CDR1 is LNHNV and CDR2 is YYDKDF (reference sequence). The CDR3, as DNA: TGTGCCACCAGCAGAGATAGTCGGGGGAGCAATGAGCAGTTCTTC. Translated, it gives CATSRDSRGSNEQFF.

The chain couples TRBV7-2 to TRBJ2-3; 7 bases match TRBD1. The CDR3 contains 13 residues. Unmatched junction bases numbered 8, after V lost 4 bases and J lost 10 bases. Germline V gene lookup returns CDR1 SGHTA and CDR2 FQGNSA. The CDR3 reads CASSSTRQGAQYF. The CDR3 bases are TGTGCCAGCAGCTCTACCCGTCAGGGGGCGCAGTATTTT.

The gene calls are TRBV7-2 and TRBJ2-7; D may be TRBD2 (5 bases). The germline CDR1 and CDR2 sequences are SGHTA and FQGNSA. Between the trimmed V and J ends, which lost 1 base and 7 bases, there was a span of 14 bases. This CDR3 has 14 amino acids. For the CDR3, the DNA is TGTGCCAGCAGCTTAGGGGTCAAATCGGGGGAGCAGTACTTC. It yields the protein CASSLGVKSGEQYF.

The chain uses TRBV10-2 and TRBJ2-5, with 13 bases matching TRBD2. The J segment lost 5 bases and the V segment lost 7 bases, leaving 7 bases of the junction unmatched. CDR3 length: 15 residues. Germline CDR1 WSHSY, CDR2 SAAADI. CDR3 nucleotide sequence: TGCGCCAGCAAGGGACTAGCGGGGCGGGGCGAGACCCAGTACTTC. It codes for CASKGLAGRGETQYF.

V gene TRBV28 combines with J gene TRBJ2-3; D remains ambiguous. Per the germline V gene, CDR1 is MDHEN and CDR2 is SYDVKM. V lost 6 bases to trimming and J lost 5 bases, with 9 bases between them. There are 12 residues in the CDR3. CDR3 nucleotides: TGTGCCAGCAGACCCCAGGTAGATACGCAGTATTTT. Translated: CASRPQVDTQYF.

This rearrangement joins TRBV7-2 to TRBJ2-3; D uncertain. The CDR3 is made up of 11 amino acids. Germline V lookup: CDR1 SGHTA, CDR2 FQGNSA. Deletions cut 4 bases from V and 8 bases from J, with 7 bases between. CDR3 bases: TGTGCCAGCAGCTCCGAGGTTACGCAGTATTTT. Translation gives CASSSEVTQYF.

The chain carries TRBV6-5 and TRBJ1-3; no definite D call. The CDR3 loop spans 14 amino acids. Trimming pared 6 bases from V and 1 base from J, leaving 10 bases between. Germline V gene sequence: CDR1 MNHEY, CDR2 SVGAGI. The CDR3 spells CASRPGVSGNTIYF. The DNA of the CDR3 is TGTGCCAGCAGACCGGGAGTTTCTGGAAACACCATATATTTT.

The chain links TRBV19 to TRBJ1-1; 7 nucleotides agree with TRBD1. Trimming at V came to 1 base and at J to 8 bases, leaving 1 base not matched to a gene. The CDR3 sequence is 12 residues long. CDR1 LNHDA and CDR2 SQIVND come from the germline V gene (reference sequence). CDR3 in DNA: TGTGCCAGTAGTATAGGGGGACAGGAAGCTTTCTTT. Translating it yields CASSIGGQEAFF.

The chain couples TRBV4-1 to TRBJ2-3; 7 bases fit TRBD2. The germline CDR1 and CDR2 sequences are MGHRA and YSYEKL. The CDR3 runs to 16 residues. V trimming: 1 base; J trimming: 1 base; junction bases outside the gene matches: 5. This CDR3 reads CASSQVASGGTDTQYF. The CDR3 DNA reads as TGCGCCAGCAGCCAAGTAGCGAGCGGGGGCACAGATACGCAGTATTTT.

The chain has TRBV12-3 or TRBV12-4 and TRBJ2-7; D perhaps matches TRBD2 (5 bases). This CDR3 is built from 13 residues. V lost 3 bases, J lost 2 bases, and 8 bases lay in between. Written as DNA, the CDR3 is TGTGCCAGCAGTTTTCGGGAAACCTACGAGCAGTACTTC. Amino acid sequence: CASSFRETYEQYF.

This chain joins TRBV30 and TRBJ2-5; D not certain. The germline CDR1 and CDR2 sequences are GTSNPN and SVGIG (reference sequence). CDR3 size: 11 residues. Trimming took off 1 base at V and 3 bases at J, with 3 bases between the two ends. In DNA form, the CDR3 reads TGTGCCTGGAGTGCAAAAGAGACCCAGTACTTC. It codes for CAWSAKETQYF.

This sequence joins TRBV27 and TRBJ1-2; 8 bases are shared with TRBD1. CDR3 length: 14 residues. Germline trimming cut 2 bases from V and 8 bases from J; bases unmatched to any gene: 7. CDR1 and CDR2 (germline): MNHEY, SMNVEV (reference sequence). In DNA, the CDR3 is TGTGCCAGCAGTTTACAGGGGGCATCGCTCGGCTACACCTTC. It is translated as CASSLQGASLGYTF.

This chain uses TRBV2 with TRBJ1-2; D possibly corresponds to TRBD1 (5 bases). The CDR3 length is 13 residues. Germline CDR1 and CDR2: SNHLY and FYNNEI. V was cut by 7 bases and J by 4 bases, with 13 bases left in between. The CDR3, as DNA: TGTGCCAGCACACAGGAGCCACTCTATGGCTACACCTTC. This codes for CASTQEPLYGYTF.

The CDR3 nucleotides are TGCGCCAGCAGTGAGGTGGGGGCCAAGGGCTACACCTTC. This sequence encodes CASSEVGAKGYTF. The chain has TRBV10-2 and TRBJ1-2; tentatively, D is TRBD1 (6 bases). Per the germline V gene, CDR1 is WSHSY and CDR2 is SAAADI. Deletions cut 2 bases from V and 8 bases from J, with 12 bases between. This CDR3 is built from 13 residues.

The V call is TRBV28, the J call TRBJ1-2; D possibly corresponds to TRBD1 (6 bases). The V and J ends lost 6 bases and 5 bases respectively, with 10 bases between them. The CDR3 extends over 12 amino acids. Per the germline V gene, CDR1 is MDHEN and CDR2 is SYDVKM. The CDR3 bases are TGTGCCAGCAGCCAAACAGGGTATGGCTACACCTTC. It is translated as CASSQTGYGYTF.

The chain recombines TRBV29-1 with TRBJ1-2; D is perhaps TRBD1 (5 bases). The germline CDR1 and CDR2 sequences are SQVTM and ANQGSEA. The CDR3 runs 13 residues. Trimming removed 4 bases from V and 4 bases from J, with 13 bases in between. CDR3 nucleotide sequence: TGCAGCGTTGTAGGGGCCGAGATCTATGGCTACACCTTC. This sequence encodes CSVVGAEIYGYTF.

The chain's CDR3 is CASSLGGNTYEQYF. In DNA form, the CDR3 reads TGTGCCAGCAGCCTCGGCGGGAACACGTACGAGCAGTACTTC. The chain joins TRBV14 to TRBJ2-7; maybe TRBD2 (6 bases). Trimming left V 4 bases short and J 4 bases short, with 14 bases between. The CDR3 totals 14 residues. Germline V gene lookup returns CDR1 SGHDN and CDR2 FVKESK.

The J gene is TRBJ1-5, the V gene TRBV28; possibly TRBD1 for D (6 bases). This CDR3 has 13 amino acids. Germline CDR1 and CDR2: MDHEN and SYDVKM. Trimming removed 5 bases at V and 8 bases at J, with 13 bases between. The chain's CDR3 is CASSQTWDKPQHF. The CDR3, as DNA: TGTGCCAGCAGTCAAACGTGGGACAAGCCCCAGCATTTT. Full variable domain (outside the CDR3, taken from reference TRBV28 and TRBJ1-5): DVKVTQSSRYLVKRTGEKVFLECVQDMDHENMFWYRQDPGLGLRLIYFSYDVKMKEKGDIPEGYSVSREKKERFSLILESASTNQTSMYLCASSQTWDKPQHFGDGTRLSIL.

The J gene is TRBJ1-1, the V gene TRBV6-5; a possible D gene is TRBD1 (6 bases). Deletions cut 5 bases from V and 4 bases from J, with 11 bases between. The germline gives CDR1 MNHEY, CDR2 SVGAGI. The CDR3 has 13 residues. Written as DNA, the CDR3 is TGTGCCAGCAGTACAGGGACCCCCACTGAAGCTTTCTTT. Amino acids: CASSTGTPTEAFF.

The genes are TRBV30 and TRBJ1-5; D gene ambiguous. In germline, CDR1 is GTSNPN, CDR2 SVGIG (reference sequence). CDR3 size: 13 residues. Trimming left V 0 bases short and J 6 bases short, with 9 bases between. The CDR3 loop reads CAWSVLETQPQHF. DNA of the CDR3: TGTGCCTGGAGTGTACTGGAGACTCAGCCCCAGCATTTT.

The CDR3 DNA follows: TGCAGCGCCGACCGGGACAGGGTGAACACTGAAGCTTTCTTT. This gives the protein CSADRDRVNTEAFF. The gene calls are TRBV29-1 and TRBJ1-1; TRBD1 aligns across 9 bases. This CDR3 is 14 amino acids long. Germline CDR1 reads SQVTM; CDR2 reads ANQGSEA. V was clipped by 7 bases and J by 0 bases; unmatched bases: 6.

The V and J genes are TRBV12-3 or TRBV12-4 and TRBJ1-5; D is uncertain. V shed 1 base and J shed 7 bases, with 5 bases lying between them. The CDR3 runs 12 residues. CDR3 in amino acids: CASSLDTQPQHF. Written as DNA, the CDR3 is TGTGCCAGCAGTTTAGATACACAGCCCCAGCATTTT.

This chain uses TRBV6-1 with TRBJ1-6, with 8 nucleotides matching TRBD1. Losses at the gene ends were 3 bases for V and 9 bases for J; bases not matched to a gene: 10. In germline, CDR1 is MNHNS, CDR2 SASEGT. CDR3 length equals 16 residues. The CDR3 DNA reads as TGTGCCAGCAGTGAGGCCCGGACAGGGTGGGTTTCACCCCTCCACTTT. Its translation: CASSEARTGWVSPLHF.

The V gene is TRBV11-3, the J gene TRBJ2-3; 9 nucleotides line up with TRBD2. Germline CDR1 and CDR2: SGHNT and YENEEA. The CDR3 has 16 residues. The V segment lost 0 bases and the J segment 7 bases; nucleotides outside the gene matches: 8. This chain's CDR3 is CASSLEGAGGKNTQYF. The CDR3 DNA sequence: TGTGCCAGCAGCTTAGAGGGAGCGGGGGGAAAAAATACGCAGTATTTT.

The rearrangement links TRBV12-3 or TRBV12-4 to TRBJ2-7; 7 bases match TRBD1. V lost 7 bases to trimming and J lost 4 bases; unmatched junction nucleotides: 7. The CDR3 runs 13 residues. CDR3 amino acids: CASTARDSYEQYF. In DNA, the CDR3 is TGTGCCAGCACCGCCCGGGACAGTTACGAGCAGTACTTC.

The rearrangement links TRBV7-9 to TRBJ1-5, with D possibly being TRBD1 (6 bases). The CDR3 is 15 amino acids. CDR1 SEHNR and CDR2 FQNEAQ come from the germline V gene (reference sequence). Trimming removed 3 bases at V and 0 bases at J, with 9 bases between. The CDR3 nucleotides are TGTGCCAGCAGCTTCGCAGGGGCTAGCAATCAGCCCCAGCATTTT. The encoded protein is CASSFAGASNQPQHF.

This chain uses TRBV10-1 with TRBJ1-5; D call uncertain. Germline CDR1 is WNHNN and CDR2 is SYGVQD (reference sequence). This CDR3 comprises 15 residues. Trimming removed 6 bases from V and 9 bases from J, with 21 bases in between. The CDR3 DNA follows: TGCGCCAGCAGCCCCGGAGCCCCTGGATCGGGGCCCCAGCATTTT. Translation gives CASSPGAPGSGPQHF.

V usage is TRBV28 and J usage is TRBJ1-1, with D tentatively TRBD1 (5 bases). V was shortened by 7 bases and J by 8 bases, with 11 bases between the two germline ends. Germline V gene sequence: CDR1 MDHEN, CDR2 SYDVKM. The CDR3 loop spans 11 amino acids. The CDR3 region has the DNA TGTGCCAGCATCACGGGGGAAGAAGCTTTCTTT. It codes for CASITGEEAFF.

The chain carries TRBV30 and TRBJ1-1; 8 nucleotides line up with TRBD1. Germline V lookup: CDR1 GTSNPN, CDR2 SVGIG (reference sequence). The CDR3 covers 13 residues. V trimming: 5 bases; J trimming: 5 bases; junction bases outside the gene matches: 7. CDR3 sequence: CAWGKYRGTEAFF. DNA of the CDR3: TGTGCCTGGGGTAAATACAGGGGGACTGAAGCTTTCTTT. The full variable domain, completed using reference TRBV30 and TRBJ1-1, is SQTIHQWPATLVQPVGSPLSLECTVEGTSNPNLYWYRQAAGRGLQLLFYSVGIGQISSEVPQNLSASRPQDRQFILSSKKLLLSDSGFYLCAWGKYRGTEAFFGQGTRLTVV.

V gene TRBV5-4 combines with J gene TRBJ2-1, with a possible D match to TRBD2 (7 bases). V was shortened by 4 bases and J by 0 bases, with 14 bases between the two germline ends. CDR1 is SGHNT and CDR2 is YYREEE in the germline V gene (reference sequence). The CDR3 loop spans 16 amino acids. The CDR3 reads CASSQGGVTSYNEQFF. The CDR3, as DNA: TGTGCCAGCAGCCAAGGGGGGGTAACCTCCTACAATGAGCAGTTCTTC.

The rearrangement uses TRBV2 and TRBJ1-5, with 7 bases identical to TRBD1. Losses at the gene ends were 3 bases for V and 6 bases for J; bases not matched to a gene: 5. This CDR3 has 14 amino acids. The germline V gene has CDR1 SNHLY and CDR2 FYNNEI. CDR3 loop: CASSDPGGGQPQHF. CDR3 sequence (DNA): TGTGCCAGCAGTGACCCAGGGGGAGGTCAGCCCCAGCATTTT.